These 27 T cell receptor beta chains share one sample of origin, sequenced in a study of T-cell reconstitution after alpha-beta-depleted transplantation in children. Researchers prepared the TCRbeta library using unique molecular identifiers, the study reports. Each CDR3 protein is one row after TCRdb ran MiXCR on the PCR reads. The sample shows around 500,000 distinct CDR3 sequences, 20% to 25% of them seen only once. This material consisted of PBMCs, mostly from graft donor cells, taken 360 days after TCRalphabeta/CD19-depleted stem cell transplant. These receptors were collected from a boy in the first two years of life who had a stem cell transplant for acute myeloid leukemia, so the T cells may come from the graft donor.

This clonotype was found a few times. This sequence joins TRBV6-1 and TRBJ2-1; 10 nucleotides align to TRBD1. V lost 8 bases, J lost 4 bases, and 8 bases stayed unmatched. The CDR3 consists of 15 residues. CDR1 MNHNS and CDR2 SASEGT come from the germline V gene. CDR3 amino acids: CASGDRGASYNEQFF. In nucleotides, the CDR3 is TGTGCCAGCGGGGACAGGGGAGCCTCTTACAATGAGCAGTTCTTC.

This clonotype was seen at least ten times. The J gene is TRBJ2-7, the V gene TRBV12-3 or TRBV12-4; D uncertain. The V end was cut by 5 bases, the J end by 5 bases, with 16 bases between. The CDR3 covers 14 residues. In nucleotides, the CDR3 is TGTGCCAGCAGTCGTGCAGCGCCTCAGGACGAGCAGTACTTC. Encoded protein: CASSRAAPQDEQYF.

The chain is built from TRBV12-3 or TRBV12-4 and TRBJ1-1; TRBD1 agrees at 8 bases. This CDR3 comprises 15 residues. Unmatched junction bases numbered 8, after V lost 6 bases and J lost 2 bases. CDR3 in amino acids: CASRTTGAANTEAFF. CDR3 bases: TGTGCCAGCAGGACGACAGGGGCGGCTAACACTGAAGCTTTCTTT.

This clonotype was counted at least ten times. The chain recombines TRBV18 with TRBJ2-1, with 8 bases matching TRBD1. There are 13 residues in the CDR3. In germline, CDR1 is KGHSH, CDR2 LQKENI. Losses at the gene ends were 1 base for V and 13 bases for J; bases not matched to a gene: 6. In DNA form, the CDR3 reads TGTGCCAGCTCACCACTGGCGACAGGGGAACAGTTCTTC. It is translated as CASSPLATGEQFF.

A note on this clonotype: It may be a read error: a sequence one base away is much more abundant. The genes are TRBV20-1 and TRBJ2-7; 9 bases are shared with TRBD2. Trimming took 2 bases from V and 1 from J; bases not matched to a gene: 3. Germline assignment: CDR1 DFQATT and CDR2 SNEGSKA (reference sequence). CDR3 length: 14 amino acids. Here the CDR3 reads CSARRTSDSYEQYV. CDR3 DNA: TGCAGTGCTAGAAGGACTAGCGATTCCTACGAGCAGTACGTC.

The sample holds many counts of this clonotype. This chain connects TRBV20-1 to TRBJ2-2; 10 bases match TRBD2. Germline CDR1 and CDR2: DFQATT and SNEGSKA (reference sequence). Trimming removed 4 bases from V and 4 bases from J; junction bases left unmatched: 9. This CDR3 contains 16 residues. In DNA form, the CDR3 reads TGCAGTGCTACGGGCCCCCTAGCGGGGGTCACCGGGGAGCTGTTTTTT. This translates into CSATGPLAGVTGELFF.

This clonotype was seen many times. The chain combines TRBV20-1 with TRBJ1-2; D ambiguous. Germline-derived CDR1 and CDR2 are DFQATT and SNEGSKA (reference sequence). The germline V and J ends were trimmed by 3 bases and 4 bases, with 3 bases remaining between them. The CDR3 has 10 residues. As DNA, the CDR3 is TGCAGTGCTAGGGGCTATGGCTACACCTTC. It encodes CSARGYGYTF.

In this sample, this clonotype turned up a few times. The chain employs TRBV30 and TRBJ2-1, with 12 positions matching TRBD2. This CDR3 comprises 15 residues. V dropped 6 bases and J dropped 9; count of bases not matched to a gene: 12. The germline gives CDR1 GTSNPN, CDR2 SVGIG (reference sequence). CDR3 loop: CACLGRLAGGIEQFF. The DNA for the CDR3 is TGTGCCTGCCTGGGCCGGCTAGCGGGGGGGATTGAGCAGTTCTTC. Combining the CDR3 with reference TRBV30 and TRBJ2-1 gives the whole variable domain SQTIHQWPATLVQPVGSPLSLECTVEGTSNPNLYWYRQAAGRGLQLLFYSVGIGQISSEVPQNLSASRPQDRQFILSSKKLLLSDSGFYLCACLGRLAGGIEQFFGPGTRLTVL.

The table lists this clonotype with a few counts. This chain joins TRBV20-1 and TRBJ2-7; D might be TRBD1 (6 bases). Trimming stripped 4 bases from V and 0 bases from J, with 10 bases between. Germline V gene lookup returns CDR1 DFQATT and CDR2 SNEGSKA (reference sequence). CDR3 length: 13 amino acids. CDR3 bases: TGCAGTGCTATCTACAGGGACTCCTACGAGCAGTACTTC. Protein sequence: CSAIYRDSYEQYF.

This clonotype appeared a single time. CDR3 sequence (DNA): TGTGCCAGCAGTGAAATGGCCGACAGCCCCTACGAGCAGTACGTC. Residues: CASSEMADSPYEQYV. V gene TRBV2 combines with J gene TRBJ2-7; D is possibly TRBD1 (5 bases). The length of the CDR3 is 15 residues. V was trimmed by 2 bases and J by 2 bases, leaving 13 bases between them. Looked up from germline, CDR1 is SNHLY and CDR2 is FYNNEI.

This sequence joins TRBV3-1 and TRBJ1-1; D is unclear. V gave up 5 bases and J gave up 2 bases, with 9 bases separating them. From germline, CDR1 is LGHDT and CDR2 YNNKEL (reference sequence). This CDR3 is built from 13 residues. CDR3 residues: CASSSTTNTEAFF. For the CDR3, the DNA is TGTGCCAGCAGCTCCACAACCAACACTGAAGCTTTCTTT. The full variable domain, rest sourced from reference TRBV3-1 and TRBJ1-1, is DTAVSQTPKYLVTQMGNDKSIKCEQNLGHDTMYWYKQDSKKFLKIMFSYNNKELIINETVPNRFSPKSPDKAHLNLHINSLELGDSAVYFCASSSTTNTEAFFGQGTRLTVV.

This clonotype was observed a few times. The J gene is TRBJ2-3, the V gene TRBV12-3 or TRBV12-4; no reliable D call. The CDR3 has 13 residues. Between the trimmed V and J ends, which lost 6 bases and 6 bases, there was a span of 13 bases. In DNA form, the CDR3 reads TGTGCCAGCAGATACATTCGGTTGGATACGCAGTATTTT. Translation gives CASRYIRLDTQYF.

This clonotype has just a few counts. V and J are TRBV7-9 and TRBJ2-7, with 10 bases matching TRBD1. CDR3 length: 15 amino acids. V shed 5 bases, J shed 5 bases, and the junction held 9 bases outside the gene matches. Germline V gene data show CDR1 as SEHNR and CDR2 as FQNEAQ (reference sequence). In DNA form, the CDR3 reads TGTGCCAGCAGCGACGGTCCCGGGACAGGGGACGAGCAGTACTTC. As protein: CASSDGPGTGDEQYF.

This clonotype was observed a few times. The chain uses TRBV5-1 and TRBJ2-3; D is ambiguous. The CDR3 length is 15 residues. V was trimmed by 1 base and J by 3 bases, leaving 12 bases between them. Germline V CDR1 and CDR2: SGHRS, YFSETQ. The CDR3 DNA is TGCGCCAGCAGCTTGTCTACCCTTTTTACAGATACGCAGTATTTT. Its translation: CASSLSTLFTDTQYF. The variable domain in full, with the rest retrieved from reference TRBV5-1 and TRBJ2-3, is KAGVTQTPRYLIKTRGQQVTLSCSPISGHRSVSWYQQTPGQGLQFLFEYFSETQRNKGNFPGRFSGRQFSNSRSEMNVSTLELGDSALYLCASSLSTLFTDTQYFGPGTRLTVL.

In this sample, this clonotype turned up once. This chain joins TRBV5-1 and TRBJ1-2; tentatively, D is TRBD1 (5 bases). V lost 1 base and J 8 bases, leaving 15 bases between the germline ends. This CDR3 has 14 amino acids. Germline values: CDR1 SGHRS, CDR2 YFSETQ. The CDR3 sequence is CASSLSQGPLGYTF. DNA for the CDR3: TGCGCCAGCAGCTTGTCGCAGGGCCCCCTCGGCTACACCTTC. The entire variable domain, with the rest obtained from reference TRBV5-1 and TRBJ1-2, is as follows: KAGVTQTPRYLIKTRGQQVTLSCSPISGHRSVSWYQQTPGQGLQFLFEYFSETQRNKGNFPGRFSGRQFSNSRSEMNVSTLELGDSALYLCASSLSQGPLGYTFGSGTRLTVV.

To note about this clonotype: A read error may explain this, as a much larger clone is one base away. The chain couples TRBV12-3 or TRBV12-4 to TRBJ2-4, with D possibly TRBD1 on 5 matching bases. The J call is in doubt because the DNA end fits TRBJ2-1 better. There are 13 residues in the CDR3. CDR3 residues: CASSPLAGNIQFF. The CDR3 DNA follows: TGTGCCAGCAGTCCCCTTGCAGGGAACATTCAGTTCTTC.

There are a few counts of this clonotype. Written as DNA, the CDR3 is TGTGCCAGCAAGACGGCTGGGTCTGGGGCCAACGTCCTGACTTTC. Its protein is CASKTAGSGANVLTF. V usage is TRBV28 and J usage is TRBJ2-6; D is uncertain. CDR3 length: 15 residues. CDR1 MDHEN and CDR2 SYDVKM come from the germline V gene. V shed 7 bases and J shed 1 base, with 11 bases lying between them.

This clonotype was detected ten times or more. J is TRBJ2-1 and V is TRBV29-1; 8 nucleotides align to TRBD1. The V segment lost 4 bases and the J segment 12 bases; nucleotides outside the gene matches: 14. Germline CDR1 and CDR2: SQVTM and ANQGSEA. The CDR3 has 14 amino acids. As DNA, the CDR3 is TGCAGCGTTGGGACCGCAGGGGGCCCTTCGGTGCAGTTCTTC. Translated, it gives CSVGTAGGPSVQFF.

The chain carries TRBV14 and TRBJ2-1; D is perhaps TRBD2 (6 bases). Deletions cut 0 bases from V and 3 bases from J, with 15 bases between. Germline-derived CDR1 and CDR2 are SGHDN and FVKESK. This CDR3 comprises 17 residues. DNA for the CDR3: TGTGCCAGCAGCCAAGATTATCGGCGGGGCCGCTACAATGAGCAGTTCTTC. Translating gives CASSQDYRRGRYNEQFF.

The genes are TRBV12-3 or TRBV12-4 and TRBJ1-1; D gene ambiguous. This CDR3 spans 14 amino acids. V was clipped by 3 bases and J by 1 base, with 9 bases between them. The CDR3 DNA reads TGTGCCAGCAGTTTGGGTATGCCGAACACTGAAGCTTTCTTT. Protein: CASSLGMPNTEAFF.

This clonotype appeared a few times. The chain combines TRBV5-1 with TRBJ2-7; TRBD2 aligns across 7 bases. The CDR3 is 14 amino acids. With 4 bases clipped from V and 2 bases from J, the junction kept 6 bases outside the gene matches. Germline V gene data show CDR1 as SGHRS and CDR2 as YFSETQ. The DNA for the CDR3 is TGCGCCAGCAGCCTGATGGGGGGGACCTACGAGCAGTACGTC. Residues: CASSLMGGTYEQYV.

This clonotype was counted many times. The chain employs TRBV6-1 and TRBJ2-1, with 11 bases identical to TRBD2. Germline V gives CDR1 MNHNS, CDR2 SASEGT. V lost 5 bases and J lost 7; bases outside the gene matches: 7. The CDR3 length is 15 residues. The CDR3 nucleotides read TGTGCCAGCAGTCGACTAGCGGGGCGGTCAAATGAGCAGTTCTTC. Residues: CASSRLAGRSNEQFF.

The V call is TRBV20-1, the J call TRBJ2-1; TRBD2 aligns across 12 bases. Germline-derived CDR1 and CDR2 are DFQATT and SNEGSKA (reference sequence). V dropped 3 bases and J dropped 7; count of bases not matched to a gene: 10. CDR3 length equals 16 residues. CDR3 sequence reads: CSASTSGGPYTNEQFF. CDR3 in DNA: TGCAGTGCTAGTACTAGCGGGGGGCCCTATACAAATGAGCAGTTCTTC.

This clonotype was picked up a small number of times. The CDR3 DNA is TGCAGTGCTAGTGTGGGTCGTGGGGGCAATGAGCAGTTCTTC. Translating gives CSASVGRGGNEQFF. The chain uses TRBV20-1 and TRBJ2-1; D might be TRBD1 or TRBD2, each matching 5 bases. Germline loops: CDR1 DFQATT, CDR2 SNEGSKA (reference sequence). The CDR3 runs to 14 residues. V was clipped by 3 bases and J by 6 bases, with 15 bases between them.

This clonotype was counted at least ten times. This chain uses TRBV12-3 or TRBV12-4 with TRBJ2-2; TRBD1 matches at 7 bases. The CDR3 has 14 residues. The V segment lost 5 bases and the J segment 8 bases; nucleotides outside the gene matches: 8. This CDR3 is CASSLTGVRGELFF. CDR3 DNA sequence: TGTGCCAGCAGTCTCACAGGGGTCCGGGGGGAGCTGTTTTTT.

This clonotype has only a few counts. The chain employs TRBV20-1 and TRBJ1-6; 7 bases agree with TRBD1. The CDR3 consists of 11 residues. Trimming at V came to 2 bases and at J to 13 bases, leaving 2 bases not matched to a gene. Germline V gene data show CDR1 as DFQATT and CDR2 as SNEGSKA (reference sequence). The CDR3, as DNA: TGCAGTGCTAGAAAGGGGGCGCCCCTCCACTTT. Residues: CSARKGAPLHF.

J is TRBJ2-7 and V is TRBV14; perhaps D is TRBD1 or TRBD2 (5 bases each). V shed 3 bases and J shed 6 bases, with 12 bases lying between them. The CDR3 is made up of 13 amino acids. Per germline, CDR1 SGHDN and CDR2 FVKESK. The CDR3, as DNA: TGTGCCAGCAGCCACACAGGAGGCCTCGAGCAGTACTTC. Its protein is CASSHTGGLEQYF.